The entry that follows covers one T cell receptor (beta chain) sequence. Its antigen is as yet unknown. This sample stems from a study of T cell responses to AZD1222 COVID-19 vaccine. Turning to the study itself: The study pooled second doses at about 4 or about 12 weeks. Study-level points and caveats: Females made up more of the donors, who were largely white British, and clonal diversity may have come out too low. Close to half of all spike-specific TCRs reportedly target regions of the variants that are unmutated. Researchers report vaccine-associated CD4 TCRs spanning spike, with dominance at 160-218 and 743-854.

Germline CDR1 reads MNHEY; CDR2 reads SVGAGI. CDR3 size: 11 residues. Trimming took off 6 bases at V and 6 bases at J, with 9 bases between the two ends. Measured with immunoSEQ multiplex PCR; TCRdb has only the in-frame clones, and not every one. The table shows around 130,000 clones, with more than 85% occurring only once. Sequencing was performed on peripheral blood, taken on day 0 of AZD1222 vaccination. The chain uses TRBV6-5 and TRBJ2-7; TRBD1 or TRBD2 may be the D gene (5 bases each). This TCR came from an adult in good health. The CDR3 loop reads CASRVGVEQYF. The CDR3 DNA follows: TGTGCCAGCAGGGTGGGGGTCGAGCAGTACTTC.